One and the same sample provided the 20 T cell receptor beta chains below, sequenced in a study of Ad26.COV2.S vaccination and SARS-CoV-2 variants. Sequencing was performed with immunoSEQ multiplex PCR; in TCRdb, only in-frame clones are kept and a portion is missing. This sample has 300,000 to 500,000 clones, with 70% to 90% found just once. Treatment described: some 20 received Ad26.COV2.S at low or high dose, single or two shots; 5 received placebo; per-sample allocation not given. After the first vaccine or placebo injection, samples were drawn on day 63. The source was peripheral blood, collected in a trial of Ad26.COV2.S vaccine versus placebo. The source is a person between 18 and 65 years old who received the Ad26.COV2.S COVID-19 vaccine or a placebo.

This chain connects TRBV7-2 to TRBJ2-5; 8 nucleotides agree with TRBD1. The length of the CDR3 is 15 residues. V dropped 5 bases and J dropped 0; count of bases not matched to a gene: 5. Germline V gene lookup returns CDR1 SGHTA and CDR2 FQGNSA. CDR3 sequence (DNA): TGTGCCAGCAGCCAGACGGACAGGGACCAAGAGACCCAGTACTTC. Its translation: CASSQTDRDQETQYF.

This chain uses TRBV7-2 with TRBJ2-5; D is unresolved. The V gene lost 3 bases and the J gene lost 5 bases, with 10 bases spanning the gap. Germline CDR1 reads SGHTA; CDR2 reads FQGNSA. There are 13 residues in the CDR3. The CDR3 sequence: CASSFGLGETQYF. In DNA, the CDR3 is TGTGCCAGCAGCTTTGGGTTGGGGGAGACCCAGTACTTC. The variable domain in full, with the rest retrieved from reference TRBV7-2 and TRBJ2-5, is GAGVSQSPSNKVTEKGKDVELRCDPISGHTALYWYRQSLGQGLEFLIYFQGNSAPDKSGLPSDRFSAERTGGSVSTLTIQRTQQEDSAVYLCASSFGLGETQYFGPGTRLLVL.

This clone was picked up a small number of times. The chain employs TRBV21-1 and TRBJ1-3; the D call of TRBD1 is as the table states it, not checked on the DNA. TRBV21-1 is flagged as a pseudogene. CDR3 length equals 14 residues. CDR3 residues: CASSKARAGNTIYF. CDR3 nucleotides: TGTGCCAGCAGCAAAGCCAGGGCTGGAAACACCATATATTTT.

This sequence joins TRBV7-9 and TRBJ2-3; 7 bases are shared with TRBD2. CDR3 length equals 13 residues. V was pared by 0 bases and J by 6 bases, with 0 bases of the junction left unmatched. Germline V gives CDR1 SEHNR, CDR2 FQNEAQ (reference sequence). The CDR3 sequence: CASSLAREDTQYF. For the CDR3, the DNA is TGTGCCAGCAGCTTAGCGCGGGAGGATACGCAGTATTTT.

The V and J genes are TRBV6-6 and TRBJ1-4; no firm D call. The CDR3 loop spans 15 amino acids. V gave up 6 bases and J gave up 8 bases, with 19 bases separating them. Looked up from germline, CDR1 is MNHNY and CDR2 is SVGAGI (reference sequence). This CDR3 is CASSPSRDSGEKLFF. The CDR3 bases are TGTGCCAGCAGCCCGTCACGGGATTCAGGCGAAAAACTGTTTTTT.

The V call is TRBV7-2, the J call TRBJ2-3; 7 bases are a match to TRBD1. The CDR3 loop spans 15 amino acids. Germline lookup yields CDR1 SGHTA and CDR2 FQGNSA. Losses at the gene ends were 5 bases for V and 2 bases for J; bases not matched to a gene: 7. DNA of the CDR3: TGTGCCAGCAGCCTTAGGGACAGTTACACAGATACGCAGTATTTT. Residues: CASSLRDSYTDTQYF.

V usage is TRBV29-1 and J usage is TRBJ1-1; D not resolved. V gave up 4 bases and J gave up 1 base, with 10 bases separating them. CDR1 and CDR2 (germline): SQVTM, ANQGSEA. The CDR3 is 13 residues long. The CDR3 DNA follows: TGCAGCGTTGGAACCATGACGAACACTGAAGCTTTCTTT. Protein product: CSVGTMTNTEAFF.

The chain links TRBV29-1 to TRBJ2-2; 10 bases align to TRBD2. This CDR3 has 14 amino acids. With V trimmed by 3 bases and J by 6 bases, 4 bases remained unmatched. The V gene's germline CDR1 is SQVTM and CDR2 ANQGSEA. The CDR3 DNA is TGCAGCGTTGAGCCACTAGCGGGGCCCGGGGAGCTGTTTTTT. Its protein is CSVEPLAGPGELFF.

The CDR3 DNA reads as TGTGCCAGCTACCCGGGACAGGGGACCTATGGCTACACCTTC. Translated, it gives CASYPGQGTYGYTF. This chain joins TRBV27 and TRBJ1-2; 10 bases match TRBD1. There are 14 residues in the CDR3. V lost 8 bases and J lost 4; bases outside the gene matches: 7. In germline, CDR1 is MNHEY, CDR2 SMNVEV (reference sequence).

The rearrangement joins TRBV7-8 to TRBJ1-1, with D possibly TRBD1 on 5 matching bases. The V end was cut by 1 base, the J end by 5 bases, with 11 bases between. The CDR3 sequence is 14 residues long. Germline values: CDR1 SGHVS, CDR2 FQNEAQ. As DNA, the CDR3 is TGTGCCAGCAGCTTAGAGGGACGAGGTACTGAAGCTTTCTTT. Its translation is CASSLEGRGTEAFF.

Here the CDR3 reads CASSLGPPEDYGYTF. The DNA of the CDR3 is TGCGCCAGCAGCTTGGGACCCCCGGAGGACTATGGCTACACCTTC. The chain couples TRBV5-1 to TRBJ1-2; unclear D gene. Germline V gene data show CDR1 as SGHRS and CDR2 as YFSETQ. The V and J ends lost 0 bases and 3 bases respectively, with 12 bases between them. This CDR3 comprises 15 residues. Together with reference TRBV5-1 and TRBJ1-2, the CDR3 gives the full variable domain: KAGVTQTPRYLIKTRGQQVTLSCSPISGHRSVSWYQQTPGQGLQFLFEYFSETQRNKGNFPGRFSGRQFSNSRSEMNVSTLELGDSALYLCASSLGPPEDYGYTFGSGTRLTVV.

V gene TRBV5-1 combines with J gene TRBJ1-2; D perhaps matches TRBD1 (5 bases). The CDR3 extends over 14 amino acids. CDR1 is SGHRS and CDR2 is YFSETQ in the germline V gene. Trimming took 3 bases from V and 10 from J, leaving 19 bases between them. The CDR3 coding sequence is TGCGCCAGCAGCTCCGGGACGGCTGGCTTTGACTACACCTTC. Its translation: CASSSGTAGFDYTF.

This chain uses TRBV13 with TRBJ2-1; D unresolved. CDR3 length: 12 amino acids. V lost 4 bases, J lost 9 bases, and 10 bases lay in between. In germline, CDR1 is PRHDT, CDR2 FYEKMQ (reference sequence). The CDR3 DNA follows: TGTGCCAGCAGCTCCTCTGAGGCTGAGCAGTTCTTC. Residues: CASSSSEAEQFF.

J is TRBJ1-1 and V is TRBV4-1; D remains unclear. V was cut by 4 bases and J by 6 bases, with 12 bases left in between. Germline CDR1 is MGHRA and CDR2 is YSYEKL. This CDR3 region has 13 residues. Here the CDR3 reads CASSLGFGAEAFF. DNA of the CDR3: TGCGCCAGCAGCCTTGGCTTCGGGGCTGAAGCTTTCTTT.

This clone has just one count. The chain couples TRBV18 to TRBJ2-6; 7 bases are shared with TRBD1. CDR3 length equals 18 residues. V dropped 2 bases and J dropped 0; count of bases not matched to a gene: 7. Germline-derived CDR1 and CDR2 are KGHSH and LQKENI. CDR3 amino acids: CASSPAGTDSSGANVLTF. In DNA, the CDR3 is TGTGCCAGCTCACCAGCCGGGACAGACTCCTCTGGGGCCAACGTCCTGACTTTC. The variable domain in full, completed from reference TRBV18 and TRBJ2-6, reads NAGVMQNPRHLVRRRGQEARLRCSPMKGHSHVYWYRQLPEEGLKFMVYLQKENIIDESGMPKERFSAEFPKEGPSILRIQQVVRGDSAAYFCASSPAGTDSSGANVLTFGAGSRLTVL.

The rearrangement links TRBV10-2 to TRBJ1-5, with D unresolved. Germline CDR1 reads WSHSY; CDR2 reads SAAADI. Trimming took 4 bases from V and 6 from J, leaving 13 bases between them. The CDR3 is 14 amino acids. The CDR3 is CASSAERGGQPQHF. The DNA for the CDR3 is TGCGCCAGCAGTGCCGAGAGAGGTGGTCAGCCCCAGCATTTT.

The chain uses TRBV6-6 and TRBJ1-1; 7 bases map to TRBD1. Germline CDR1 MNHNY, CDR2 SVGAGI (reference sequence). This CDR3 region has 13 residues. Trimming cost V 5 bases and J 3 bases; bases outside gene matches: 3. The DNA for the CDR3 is TGTGCCAGCAGTGACAGGGATGACACTGAAGCTTTCTTT. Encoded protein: CASSDRDDTEAFF.

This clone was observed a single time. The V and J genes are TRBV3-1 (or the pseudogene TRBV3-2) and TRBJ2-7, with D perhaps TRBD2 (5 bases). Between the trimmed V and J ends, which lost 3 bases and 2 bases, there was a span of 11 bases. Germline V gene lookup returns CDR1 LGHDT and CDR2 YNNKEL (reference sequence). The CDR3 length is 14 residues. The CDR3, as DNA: TGTGCCAGCAGCCATGGACTCATTACCTACGAGCAGTACTTC. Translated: CASSHGLITYEQYF.

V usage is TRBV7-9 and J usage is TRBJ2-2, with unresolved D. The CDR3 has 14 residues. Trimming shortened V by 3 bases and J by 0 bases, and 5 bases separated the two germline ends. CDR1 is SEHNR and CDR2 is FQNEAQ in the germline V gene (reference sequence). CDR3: CASSFSTNTGELFF. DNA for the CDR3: TGTGCCAGCAGCTTCAGCACGAACACCGGGGAGCTGTTTTTT.

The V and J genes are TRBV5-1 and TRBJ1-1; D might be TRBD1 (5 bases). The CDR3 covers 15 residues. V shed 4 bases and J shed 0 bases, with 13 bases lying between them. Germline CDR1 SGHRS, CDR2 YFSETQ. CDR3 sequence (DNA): TGCGCCAGCAGCCTTGTCCCGGGGGTGAACACTGAAGCTTTCTTT. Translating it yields CASSLVPGVNTEAFF. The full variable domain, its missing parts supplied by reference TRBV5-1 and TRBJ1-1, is KAGVTQTPRYLIKTRGQQVTLSCSPISGHRSVSWYQQTPGQGLQFLFEYFSETQRNKGNFPGRFSGRQFSNSRSEMNVSTLELGDSALYLCASSLVPGVNTEAFFGQGTRLTVV.